Listed below are T cell receptor beta chains from one sample, sequenced in a study of T cell repertoires in cytomegalovirus infection. TCRdb redid the calling of the reads with MiXCR, one entry per CDR3 protein. The data contain fewer than 350,000 distinct CDR3 sequences, roughly 9.5% of them seen just once; the ten biggest clones take up over 3.5%. Sequenced input: PBMCs. These receptors came from a human donor in good health (CMV status not recorded). Some clones in this sample may be carry-over from other donors' samples. The CDR3 runs from the conserved cysteine through the conserved F or W. The D gene is left open where the match is weak. A row's size may be missing; if present it is once, few, many or a size class.

CDR3nt | CDR3aa | abundance | j_gene | d_gene | v_gene
TGTGCCAGCAGATTCGGGACTAGCGGGAGGCGAGGGGCCAACGTCCTGACTTTC | CASRFGTSGRRGANVLTF | many | TRBJ2-6 | TRBD2 | TRBV6-2/TRBV6-3
TGTGCCACCAGTGACCGGAATTCCTACGAGCAGTACTTC | CATSDRNSYEQYF | - | TRBJ2-7 | - | TRBV24-1
TGTGCCGGCAGCATGACTAGCGGGGCATCCTCCTACAATGAGCAGTTCTTC | CAGSMTSGASSYNEQFF | - | TRBJ2-1 | TRBD2 | TRBV7-3
TGTGCCAGCAGCCCGACTCGACAGGCGAACTATGGCTACACCTTC | CASSPTRQANYGYTF | many | TRBJ1-2 | - | TRBV7-8
TGTGCCAGCAGCTTCCCAGGGCGCCCTGGCGAGCAGTACTTC | CASSFPGRPGEQYF | many | TRBJ2-7 | - | TRBV7-9
TGTGCCAGCAGCCTAGGAGGGACCCTTAGCAATCAGCCCCAGCATTTT | CASSLGGTLSNQPQHF | many | TRBJ1-5 | - | TRBV5-6
TGTGCCAGCAGTCCCGGGACTAGCGAGACAGATACGCAGTATTTT | CASSPGTSETDTQYF | many | TRBJ2-3 | TRBD2 | TRBV7-9
TGTGCCAGCAGCTTTATCGGTCAGAGGATATCCGGGGAGCTGTTTTTT | CASSFIGQRISGELFF | many | TRBJ2-2 | - | TRBV7-6
TGTGCCAGCAGCCCCTTCCCCTCTAGCGGGACTTACAATGAGCAGTTCTTC | CASSPFPSSGTYNEQFF | - | TRBJ2-1 | TRBD2 | TRBV11-2
TGTGCCATCAGTGAGTTAGCAGATACGCAGTATTTT | CAISELADTQYF | many | TRBJ2-3 | - | TRBV10-3
TGTGCCAGCAGACTGGGACTAGCCCCCAACACCGGGGAGCTGTTTTTT | CASRLGLAPNTGELFF | many | TRBJ2-2 | TRBD2 | TRBV7-9
TGTGCCAGCCAGGACAGGAATTACGAGCAGTACTTC | CASQDRNYEQYF | few | TRBJ2-7 | TRBD1 | TRBV25-1
TGTGCCAGCAGCTTAGCGGGGGATTATGGCTACACCTTC | CASSLAGDYGYTF | - | TRBJ1-2 | - | TRBV7-4
TGTGCCAGCAGTTTCCTATCTGGCACAGATACGCAGTATTTT | CASSFLSGTDTQYF | few | TRBJ2-3 | - | TRBV28
TGTGCCAGCAGCCCCGGGTCGTACCAAGAGACCCAGTACTTC | CASSPGSYQETQYF | many | TRBJ2-5 | - | TRBV7-2
TGCGCCAGCAGCCCTGGGACAGGGCTGGGTGATGAGCAGTTCTTC | CASSPGTGLGDEQFF | many | TRBJ2-1 | TRBD1 | TRBV4-1
TGTGCCAGCAGCTTAGGACAGGGAGGAAGGGAGACCCAGTACTTC | CASSLGQGGRETQYF | few | TRBJ2-5 | TRBD1 | TRBV7-3
TGTGCCAGCAGCCCACGGGGGACTAGCGGGACGGGCGAGCAGTACTTC | CASSPRGTSGTGEQYF | many | TRBJ2-7 | TRBD2 | TRBV7-6
TGTGCCAGCAGTTACAAAGGTTATGGCTACACCTTC | CASSYKGYGYTF | - | TRBJ1-2 | - | TRBV6-6
TGCAGCGTTGAGCGTAGAGGCTATGGCTACACCTTC | CSVERRGYGYTF | - | TRBJ1-2 | - | TRBV29-1
TGTGCCAGCAGCTTAAGAGGAGGGGTAGGCTACGAGCAGTACTTC | CASSLRGGVGYEQYF | many | TRBJ2-7 | - | TRBV7-3
TGTGCCAGCAGCTTAGGACACTCCGGAAACACCATATATTTT | CASSLGHSGNTIYF | many | TRBJ1-3 | - | TRBV7-2
TGTGCCAGCAGTCCGCCCGTTAGTTTCAGGGGCGATGAGCAGTTCTTC | CASSPPVSFRGDEQFF | many | TRBJ2-1 | - | TRBV28
TGTGCCAGCAGCTTAAGGGGGGGGGGCAGCTCCTATAATTCACCCCTCCACTTT | CASSLRGGGSSYNSPLHF | many | TRBJ1-6 | - | TRBV7-3
TGTGCCATCAGTGAGGGGGGACAGGCGAACACTGAAGCTTTCTTT | CAISEGGQANTEAFF | - | TRBJ1-1 | TRBD1 | TRBV10-3
TGTGCCAGCAGCTTAGATAGGCTAGCGGGAGCGAGGGAGACCCAGTACTTC | CASSLDRLAGARETQYF | many | TRBJ2-5 | TRBD2 | TRBV11-2
TGTGCCAGTAGTATCCCGGGACTAGCGGGGGGCCCCTACAATGAGCAGTTCTTC | CASSIPGLAGGPYNEQFF | - | TRBJ2-1 | TRBD2 | TRBV19
TGTGCCAGCAGTGAAACCTGGGTCCGGGAGATCCAGTACTTC | CASSETWVREIQYF | - | TRBJ2-5 | - | TRBV6-1
TGTGCCAGCAGTGCCGTGGACGGGATCAATCAGCCCCAGCATTTT | CASSAVDGINQPQHF | - | TRBJ1-5 | - | TRBV6-2/TRBV6-3
TGCAGTGCCCTTAGGGGGGGGCGGACCCAGTACTTC | CSALRGGRTQYF | few | TRBJ2-5 | - | TRBV20-1
TGTGCCAGCAGCCACCTTCCCAGCGGGGGGACTAATGAGCAGTTCTTC | CASSHLPSGGTNEQFF | - | TRBJ2-1 | TRBD2 | TRBV3-1
TGTGCCAGCAGCTACCGGGACAACAATCAGCCCCAGCATTTT | CASSYRDNNQPQHF | many | TRBJ1-5 | - | TRBV7-2
TGTGCCAGCAGTTTAGGGGACAGGGAGTTCTACGAGCAGTACTTC | CASSLGDREFYEQYF | - | TRBJ2-7 | TRBD1 | TRBV12-3/TRBV12-4
TGTGCCAGCAGCCCTAACCTGGGACAGGGGAATGGTGCTAATGAAAAACTGTTTTTT | CASSPNLGQGNGANEKLFF | many | TRBJ1-4 | TRBD1 | TRBV12-3/TRBV12-4
TGTGCCACCAGCAGAGCCCCCCGGACTAGCGGGAGCGCCGGGGAGCTGTTTTTT | CATSRAPRTSGSAGELFF | few | TRBJ2-2 | TRBD2 | TRBV15
TGTGCCAGCAGCTCCAGGGGGGAGGGCCAGAACACCGGGGAGCTGTTTTTT | CASSSRGEGQNTGELFF | few | TRBJ2-2 | - | TRBV11-3
TGCAGCGTTAGGAGCATTTCCTACAATGAGCAGTTCTTC | CSVRSISYNEQFF | many | TRBJ2-1 | - | TRBV29-1
TGCGCCAGCAGCCGGACTAGTATATCAGATACGCAGTATTTT | CASSRTSISDTQYF | many | TRBJ2-3 | TRBD2 | TRBV4-3
TGTGCCACCAGCAGGGGACAGGATATCTCCTACGAGCAGTACTTC | CATSRGQDISYEQYF | - | TRBJ2-7 | TRBD1 | TRBV15
TGTGCCAGCAGTCTCCGGGAGGTCCTCACAGATACGCAGTATTTT | CASSLREVLTDTQYF | many | TRBJ2-3 | TRBD2 | TRBV6-2/TRBV6-3
TGTCCCAGCAGTTTTATTCTGAGGGGAAACGACGAGCAGTACTTC | CPSSFILRGNDEQYF | - | TRBJ2-7 | - | TRBV28
TGTGCCAGCTCCGGGGGGATGAACACTGAAGCTTTCTTT | CASSGGMNTEAFF | many | TRBJ1-1 | - | TRBV6-6
TGTGCCAGCAGTGACAGGGGCCTAAACACCGGGGAGCTGTTTTTT | CASSDRGLNTGELFF | many | TRBJ2-2 | TRBD1 | TRBV6-8
TGTGCCAGCAGCTTAATGGGGACTAGCGGTGGGGGCGATGAGCAGTTCTTC | CASSLMGTSGGGDEQFF | many | TRBJ2-1 | TRBD2 | TRBV7-3
TGTGCCAGCAGCTTCCAGGGGGGCCAGTACTTC | CASSFQGGQYF | few | TRBJ2-5 | - | TRBV6-2/TRBV6-3
TGTGCCAGCAGCTTAGCTTGGCAAACCGGGGTGCTGTTTTTT | CASSLAWQTGVLFF | - | TRBJ2-2 | - | TRBV7-2
TGTGCCAGCAGCCCCCGGGGTATCACCTCTGGATCCGGGGAGCTGTTTTTT | CASSPRGITSGSGELFF | many | TRBJ2-2 | - | TRBV9
TGTGCCAGCAGTGAAGTAGCTTTGGTCACGCAGTATTTT | CASSEVALVTQYF | - | TRBJ2-3 | - | TRBV6-1
TGTGCCAGCAGTGTGCAGGCCACAACCTACAATGAGCAGTTCTTC | CASSVQATTYNEQFF | - | TRBJ2-1 | - | TRBV6-4
TGTGCCAGCATCAAAGACACCCACAATGAGCAGTTCTTC | CASIKDTHNEQFF | few | TRBJ2-1 | - | TRBV7-2
TGCGCCAGCAGCCACGCCCTGGGGCTTTACGAGCAGTACTTC | CASSHALGLYEQYF | - | TRBJ2-7 | - | TRBV4-3
TGCAGTGCTAGGGGACAGCAGGCTTATGGCTACACCTTC | CSARGQQAYGYTF | - | TRBJ1-2 | TRBD1 | TRBV20-1
TGTGCCAGCAGCTTAGAGTACGCGGAGGGGGCTGAGTATTTT | CASSLEYAEGAEYF | many | TRBJ2-3 | - | TRBV7-2
TGCGCCAGCAGCCCAGTGTTCGGAGTTCTAACCAAAAACATTCAGTACTTC | CASSPVFGVLTKNIQYF | few | TRBJ2-4 | - | TRBV4-3
TGTGCCAGCAGTTACTCGCCCGACACGAACCCTTACGAGCAGTACTTC | CASSYSPDTNPYEQYF | few | TRBJ2-7 | - | TRBV6-2/TRBV6-3
TGTGCCAGCAGTTATCTCGACTCCACCGGGGAGCTGTTTTTT | CASSYLDSTGELFF | few | TRBJ2-2 | - | TRBV6-2/TRBV6-3
TGTGCCAGCAGGCAGGTCGGGGATGAGCAGTTCTTC | CASRQVGDEQFF | - | TRBJ2-1 | - | TRBV6-2/TRBV6-3
TGTGCCAGCAGCTTAAGTGGCCCTGAAGAGACCCAGTACTTC | CASSLSGPEETQYF | - | TRBJ2-5 | - | TRBV7-9
TGTGCCAGCTCACCACCGTCGGGGGGCCCCTACGAGCAGTACTTC | CASSPPSGGPYEQYF | many | TRBJ2-7 | - | TRBV18